These T cell receptor beta chains were read from a single sample in a study of CD8 T cells in ankylosing spondylitis. TCRdb reprocessed the 5' RACE reads via MiXCR and lists one record per CDR3 protein. Of about 140,000 distinct CDR3 sequences listed, just under 7.5% were seen once; the top ten hold over 10%. The sequenced sample consisted of blood, either unsorted or a sorted T cell fraction (not recorded which). These receptor sequences come from a female donor with ankylosing spondylitis or in good health (not recorded which). The CDR3 runs from the conserved cysteine through the conserved F or W. D genes are given only for firm matches.

v_gene: TRBV6-1
d_gene: -
CDR3aa: CASSLSRDNYEQFF

v_gene: TRBV28
d_gene: TRBD2
CDR3aa: CASSFSGVTGELFF

v_gene: TRBV29-1
d_gene: -
CDR3aa: CSAPEGDTDDTEAFF

v_gene: TRBV20-1
d_gene: -
CDR3aa: CSVRGYSYEQYF

v_gene: TRBV5-6
d_gene: -
CDR3aa: CASSTTGRGELFF

v_gene: TRBV5-1
d_gene: TRBD1
CDR3aa: CASSFQGDEAFF

v_gene: TRBV6-1
d_gene: -
CDR3aa: CASSGTPLGEQFF

v_gene: TRBV29-1
d_gene: TRBD1
CDR3aa: CSVNRGQETQYF

v_gene: TRBV3-1
d_gene: -
CDR3aa: CAICFVQDPISPGGSPLHF

v_gene: TRBV15
d_gene: -
CDR3aa: CATSKGTSSSYNEQFF

v_gene: TRBV4-1
d_gene: TRBD1
CDR3aa: CASSTPGQGTYGYTF

v_gene: TRBV6-5
d_gene: -
CDR3aa: CASSYWETGQETQYF

v_gene: TRBV5-1
d_gene: TRBD1
CDR3aa: CASSSKDRAASEKLFF

v_gene: TRBV5-1
d_gene: TRBD1
CDR3aa: CASSLGGQGGTDTQYF

v_gene: TRBV3-1
d_gene: -
CDR3aa: CASSQDELRETQYF

v_gene: TRBV7-2
d_gene: -
CDR3aa: CASGKGGLRSGNTIYF

v_gene: TRBV6-6
d_gene: -
CDR3aa: CASGRGLSYEQYF

v_gene: TRBV5-1
d_gene: -
CDR3aa: CASSLAGAGSYNEQFF

v_gene: TRBV5-1
d_gene: -
CDR3aa: CASSFTGNEAFF

v_gene: TRBV9
d_gene: TRBD1
CDR3aa: CASSSGTGRDTEAFF

v_gene: TRBV5-5
d_gene: -
CDR3aa: CASSRPPYTGELFF

v_gene: TRBV5-1
d_gene: TRBD1
CDR3aa: CASSGGGVNSPLHF

v_gene: TRBV3-1
d_gene: TRBD1
CDR3aa: CACSQVTGAGWGEQYF

v_gene: TRBV5-5
d_gene: -
CDR3aa: CASSLVTLNTEAFF

v_gene: TRBV20-1
d_gene: TRBD1
CDR3aa: CSARWDRSPYEQYF

v_gene: TRBV20-1
d_gene: -
CDR3aa: CSATDRDFPDYEQYF

v_gene: TRBV12-3/TRBV12-4
d_gene: -
CDR3aa: CASRGTQETQYF

v_gene: TRBV20-1
d_gene: TRBD2
CDR3aa: CSARDTSGVGSEQFF

v_gene: TRBV6-5
d_gene: -
CDR3aa: CASSSTGHSGNTIYF

v_gene: TRBV12-3/TRBV12-4
d_gene: -
CDR3aa: CASSLINEQYF

v_gene: TRBV6-1
d_gene: TRBD1
CDR3aa: CASRIFGQGVNYGYTF

v_gene: TRBV2
d_gene: -
CDR3aa: CASSSGVGTGELFF

v_gene: TRBV6-1
d_gene: -
CDR3aa: CASSEFRGRSSYNEQFF

v_gene: TRBV20-1
d_gene: TRBD1
CDR3aa: CSAGDTGVDNTEAFF

v_gene: TRBV6-2/TRBV6-3
d_gene: -
CDR3aa: CASRPGPRGYTF

v_gene: TRBV20-1
d_gene: -
CDR3aa: CSAKLAKGYGYTF

v_gene: TRBV7-9
d_gene: -
CDR3aa: CASSLFTGSGTEAFF

v_gene: TRBV13
d_gene: -
CDR3aa: CASSSLSGGWNSPLHF

v_gene: TRBV6-5
d_gene: -
CDR3aa: CASSYGASSYNEQFF

v_gene: TRBV5-6
d_gene: TRBD2
CDR3aa: CASSLLAGSFLNEQFF

v_gene: TRBV6-4
d_gene: -
CDR3aa: CASSRQYNSPLHF

v_gene: TRBV3-1
d_gene: -
CDR3aa: CASSREMGVLGNEQFF

v_gene: TRBV6-1
d_gene: TRBD2
CDR3aa: CASKSGGHTDTQYF

v_gene: TRBV12-3/TRBV12-4
d_gene: -
CDR3aa: CASSPDRINTEAFF

v_gene: TRBV14
d_gene: -
CDR3aa: CASSRDSGELFF

v_gene: TRBV5-6
d_gene: -
CDR3aa: CASSHPRREKLFF

v_gene: TRBV9
d_gene: TRBD1
CDR3aa: CASSNRDRGDTQYF

v_gene: TRBV20-1
d_gene: -
CDR3aa: CSANPGGQKEQYF

v_gene: TRBV5-4
d_gene: TRBD1
CDR3aa: CASSLGQGGNSPLHF

v_gene: TRBV7-2
d_gene: -
CDR3aa: CASSRRGGNEKLFF

v_gene: TRBV10-3
d_gene: TRBD1
CDR3aa: CAISESTGGFYNEQFF

v_gene: TRBV28
d_gene: -
CDR3aa: CASSPPNAISGNTIYF